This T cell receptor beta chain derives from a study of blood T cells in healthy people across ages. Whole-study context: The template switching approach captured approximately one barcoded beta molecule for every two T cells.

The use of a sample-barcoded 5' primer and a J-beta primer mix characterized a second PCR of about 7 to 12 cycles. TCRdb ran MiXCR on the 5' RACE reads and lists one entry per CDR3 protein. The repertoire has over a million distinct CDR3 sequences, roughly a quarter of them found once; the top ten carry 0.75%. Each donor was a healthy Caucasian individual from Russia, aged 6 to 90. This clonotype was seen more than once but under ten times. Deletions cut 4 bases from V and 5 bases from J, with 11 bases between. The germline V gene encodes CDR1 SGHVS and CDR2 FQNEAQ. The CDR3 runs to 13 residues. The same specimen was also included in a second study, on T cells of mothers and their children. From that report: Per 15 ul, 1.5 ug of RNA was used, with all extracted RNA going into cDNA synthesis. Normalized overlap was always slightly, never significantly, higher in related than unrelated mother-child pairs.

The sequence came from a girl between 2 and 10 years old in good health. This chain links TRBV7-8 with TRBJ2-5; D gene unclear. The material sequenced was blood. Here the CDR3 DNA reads TGTGCCAGCAGCTGGGGTTCAAGTGAGACCCAGTACTTC. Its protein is CASSWGSSETQYF.